One T cell receptor beta chain is described in this entry. Its antigen is still unknown. Assay used: immunoSEQ multiplex PCR; TCRdb lists only in-frame clones, some missing. The sample comprises 24,000 or so clones, about 85% of which are singletons, and approximately 6.6% rests with the top ten. This specimen comes from a study of neoadjuvant nivolumab and ipilimumab in lung cancer. Study results and caveats: Only a small number of samples underwent TCR sequencing. Compared with tumor-adjacent uninvolved lung, resected tumors showed greater richness and clonality.

V was cut by 4 bases and J by 0 bases, with 12 bases left in between. The germline gives CDR1 SNHLY, CDR2 FYNNEI. The CDR3 has 15 residues. The clonotype comes from an adult with non-small cell lung cancer. The material was peripheral blood, obtained before neoadjuvant nivolumab, alone or with ipilimumab. The rearrangement joins TRBV2 to TRBJ1-2, with TRBD1 as a possible D gene (5 bases). CDR3 nucleotides: TGTGCCAGCAGTGTGGGCGGACAAGCTAACTATGGCTACACCTTC. It specifies CASSVGGQANYGYTF. The whole variable domain, filled in from reference TRBV2 and TRBJ1-2, reads EPEVTQTPSHQVTQMGQEVILRCVPISNHLYFYWYRQILGQKVEFLVSFYNNEISEKSEIFDDQFSVERPDGSNFTLKIRSTKLEDSAMYFCASSVGGQANYGYTFGSGTRLTVV.